These 13 T cell receptor beta chains share one sample of origin, sequenced in a study of T cells in Graves' hyperthyroidism and ophthalmopathy. RNA transcripts were the template for amplifying TCR beta CDR3 regions. With the HTBI primer set, the TCR CDR3 went through a first round of RT-PCR. TCRdb independently ran MiXCR on the multiplex PCR reads; one entry per CDR3 protein. In the table there are roughly 550,000 distinct CDR3 sequences, 16% of which are singletons. The sequencing sample was made of blood. The receptors were gathered from a woman in her twenties or thirties with Graves' ophthalmopathy.

The chain links TRBV10-3 to TRBJ2-1, with 7 bases identical to TRBD2. The CDR3 consists of 12 residues. Germline CDR1 reads ENHRY; CDR2 reads SYGVKD. V shed 7 bases, J shed 10 bases, and the junction held 7 bases outside the gene matches. CDR3 nucleotides: TGTGCCATCACTCTGGGGGGGGGGGAGCAGTTCTTC. Translation: CAITLGGGEQFF.

The table lists this clonotype with a few counts. The chain uses TRBV7-9 and TRBJ1-1; D is undetermined. With 3 bases removed from V and 1 base from J, the gap between germline ends came to 9 bases. This CDR3 contains 14 residues. The germline CDR1 and CDR2 sequences are SEHNR and FQNEAQ (reference sequence). The CDR3 protein is CASSFGQSNTEAFF. CDR3 nucleotide sequence: TGTGCCAGCAGCTTCGGGCAGTCGAACACTGAAGCTTTCTTT.

The chain carries TRBV14 and TRBJ2-1; possible D gene TRBD2, 5 bases. Germline-derived CDR1 and CDR2 are SGHDN and FVKESK. V was trimmed by 5 bases and J by 15 bases, leaving 14 bases between them. The CDR3 is made up of 11 amino acids. In nucleotides, the CDR3 is TGTGCCAGCAGCAAGGGAGAGAGTGGGTTCTTC. Protein product: CASSKGESGFF.

Concerning this clonotype: One end of the junction varies from germline; a read error may be responsible. The J gene is TRBJ2-5, the V gene TRBV9; weak D call: TRBD1 (6 bases). Germline-derived CDR1 and CDR2 are SGDLS and YYNGEE. The CDR3 totals 15 residues. The CDR3 DNA is TGTGCCAACAGCGTAGCCAGGGGACCCCAAGAGACCCAGTACTTC. Protein sequence: CANSVARGPQETQYF.

The table lists this clonotype with many counts. J is TRBJ1-5 and V is TRBV5-5; a weak D match, TRBD1 (6 bases). Trimming cost V 0 bases and J 2 bases, with 12 bases left between them. The CDR3 is made up of 16 amino acids. Germline loops: CDR1 SGHKS, CDR2 YYEKEE (reference sequence). For the CDR3, the DNA is TGTGCCAGCAGCTTGGTGGGGGGCGCAGGCAATCAGCCCCAGCATTTT. This encodes CASSLVGGAGNQPQHF.

The chain is built from TRBV28 and TRBJ2-7; D gene uncertain. Trimming took off 8 bases at V and 2 bases at J, with 13 bases between the two ends. The CDR3 consists of 13 residues. Germline CDR1 reads MDHEN; CDR2 reads SYDVKM. The CDR3 nucleotides read TGTGCCAGCGGGCAGGACCACCCCTACGAGCAGTACTTC. Its translation: CASGQDHPYEQYF.

This clonotype has only a few counts. The chain has TRBV15 and TRBJ2-1, with 7 bases fitting TRBD2. CDR1 and CDR2 from the germline V gene are LNHNV and YYDKDF (reference sequence). J lost 9 bases, V lost 0 bases, and 8 bases had no gene match. The CDR3 spans 15 residues. CDR3: CATSREGGSKSEQFF. The CDR3 bases are TGTGCCACCAGCAGAGAGGGCGGGAGCAAGAGTGAGCAGTTCTTC. The complete variable domain, with remaining parts taken from reference TRBV15 and TRBJ2-1, reads DAMVIQNPRYQVTQFGKPVTLSCSQTLNHNVMYWYQQKSSQAPKLLFHYYDKDFNNEADTPDNFQSRRPNTSFCFLDIRSPGLGDTAMYLCATSREGGSKSEQFFGPGTRLTVL.

In this sample, this clonotype turned up many times. The gene calls are TRBV10-3 and TRBJ1-2; 8 bases are a match to TRBD1. Germline-derived CDR1 and CDR2 are ENHRY and SYGVKD. V dropped 6 bases and J dropped 8; count of bases not matched to a gene: 11. This CDR3 has 14 residues. CDR3 residues: CAISLTGVDGGYTF. As DNA, the CDR3 is TGTGCCATCAGCCTGACAGGGGTTGACGGAGGCTACACCTTC.

The chain recombines TRBV7-2 with TRBJ2-3; 11 bases agree with TRBD2. The CDR3 has 16 amino acids. V gave up 3 bases and J gave up 4 bases; unmatched junction bases: 6. Looked up from germline, CDR1 is SGHTA and CDR2 is FQGNSA. CDR3 residues: CASSFRLAGPSDTQYF. CDR3 DNA: TGTGCCAGCAGCTTTAGACTAGCGGGACCCTCAGATACGCAGTATTTT.

This clonotype was picked up a small number of times. This chain links TRBV7-9 with TRBJ2-3; 8 nucleotides match TRBD2. The trim removed 5 bases at V and 0 bases at J, leaving 13 bases unmatched. From germline, CDR1 is SEHNR and CDR2 FQNEAQ (reference sequence). The CDR3 is made up of 18 amino acids. The CDR3 coding sequence is TGTGCCAGCAGCCGACGACCGGGACTAGTTCGTAGCACAGATACGCAGTATTTT. As protein: CASSRRPGLVRSTDTQYF.

The table lists this clonotype with a few counts. The V call is TRBV6-2 or TRBV6-3, the J call TRBJ2-5; D is perhaps TRBD1 (6 bases). Germline values: CDR1 MNHEY, CDR2 SVGEGT. The CDR3 is 14 amino acids. The V and J ends lost 6 bases and 5 bases respectively, with 16 bases between them. CDR3 protein: CASRPLGAGETQYF. The CDR3 nucleotides are TGTGCCAGCAGGCCCCTGGGGGCTGGGGAGACCCAGTACTTC.

Remarks on this clonotype: It may be a read error: a sequence one base away is much more abundant. The genes are TRBV7-3 and TRBJ2-7; the D is unclear. With the DNA end fitting TRBJ2-1 better, the J assignment may be wrong. The germline V gene has CDR1 SGHTA and CDR2 FQGTGA. There are 15 residues in the CDR3. This CDR3 is CASSSPDAGSYEQFF. The CDR3 DNA sequence: TGTGCCAGCAGCTCCCCCGACGCAGGCTCCTACGAGCAGTTCTTC.

This rearrangement joins TRBV6-1 to TRBJ1-2, with TRBD1 matching 7 bases. V shed 7 bases, J shed 6 bases, and the junction held 8 bases outside the gene matches. Germline V lookup: CDR1 MNHNS, CDR2 SASEGT. This CDR3 spans 13 amino acids. The CDR3 region is CASTPDRIDGYTF. As DNA, the CDR3 is TGTGCCAGCACACCGGACAGGATTGATGGCTACACCTTC.